The 28 T cell receptor beta chains below all came from one sample that was sequenced in a study of response to subunit inactivated influenza vaccine. Each CDR3 protein gets one entry after TCRdb re-called the RT-PCR reads with MiXCR. Of roughly 790,000 distinct CDR3 sequences detected, less than 25% appear once; the ten largest clones hold more than 8.5%. Sample: PBMCs from blood, taken around 5 days after vaccination. The receptors come from a man between 45 and 60 years old who received an inactivated influenza vaccine.

This clonotype came up a few times. The chain is built from TRBV6-2 or TRBV6-3 and TRBJ2-5, with a weak D call TRBD2 (6 bases). Trimming shortened V by 5 bases and J by 4 bases, and 17 bases separated the two germline ends. Looked up from germline, CDR1 is MNHEY and CDR2 is SVGEGT. The length of the CDR3 is 15 residues. The CDR3 nucleotides read TGTGCCAGCAGTCACGGGGGAGAGGTGGGAGAGACCCAGTACTTC. Protein: CASSHGGEVGETQYF.

The chain employs TRBV5-1 and TRBJ1-4; D is unclear. The CDR3 sequence is 15 residues long. Between the trimmed V and J ends, which lost 0 bases and 4 bases, there was a span of 10 bases. Germline V CDR1 and CDR2: SGHRS, YFSETQ. For the CDR3, the DNA is TGCGCCAGCAGCTTGGGGCCAGCCGATAATGAAAAACTGTTTTTT. Its protein is CASSLGPADNEKLFF. Based on the CDR3 plus reference TRBV5-1 and TRBJ1-4, the full variable domain is KAGVTQTPRYLIKTRGQQVTLSCSPISGHRSVSWYQQTPGQGLQFLFEYFSETQRNKGNFPGRFSGRQFSNSRSEMNVSTLELGDSALYLCASSLGPADNEKLFFGSGTQLSVL.

This chain uses TRBV4-3 with TRBJ1-1, with D perhaps matching TRBD1 (6 bases). The germline V and J ends were trimmed by 4 bases and 1 base, with 10 bases remaining between them. This CDR3 comprises 14 residues. Germline V gene data show CDR1 as LGHNA and CDR2 as YSLEER. The CDR3 nucleotides read TGCGCCAGCAGCCGGGGGCGTGGGAACACTGAAGCTTTCTTT. Translation: CASSRGRGNTEAFF.

The chain uses TRBV7-9 and TRBJ2-2, with no clear D. The CDR3 spans 15 residues. Germline lookup yields CDR1 SEHNR and CDR2 FQNEAQ (reference sequence). V was shortened by 4 bases and J by 6 bases, with 15 bases between the two germline ends. This CDR3 reads CASSSSSSSSGELFF. CDR3 DNA: TGTGCCAGCAGCTCATCCTCGTCATCGTCCGGGGAGCTGTTTTTT.

This clonotype was detected a few times. The chain is built from TRBV20-1 and TRBJ2-2; 10 nucleotides agree with TRBD1. V lost 6 bases and J lost 6; bases outside the gene matches: 10. The CDR3 runs 15 residues. Per germline, CDR1 DFQATT and CDR2 SNEGSKA (reference sequence). The CDR3 nucleotides are TGCAGTGCGCGCCGGGACAGGGGATTATCCGGGGAGCTGTTTTTT. It is translated as CSARRDRGLSGELFF.

This clonotype showed up just a few times. The V gene is TRBV4-3, the J gene TRBJ2-2, with D perhaps matching TRBD2 (6 bases). In germline, CDR1 is LGHNA, CDR2 YSLEER. This CDR3 has 17 residues. V shed 0 bases and J shed 6 bases, with 17 bases lying between them. CDR3: CASSQEGRSEYAGELFF. The CDR3 DNA reads as TGCGCCAGCAGCCAAGAGGGGAGGTCGGAGTATGCCGGGGAGCTGTTTTTT.

The chain joins TRBV3-1 to TRBJ1-1; no firm D call. CDR1 and CDR2 (germline): LGHDT, YNNKEL (reference sequence). The CDR3 loop spans 13 amino acids. The V end was cut by 1 base, the J end by 4 bases, with 7 bases between. The CDR3 DNA reads TGTGCCAGCAGCCAAGGATCTTTCACTGAAGCTTTCTTT. Translated, it gives CASSQGSFTEAFF.

The chain couples TRBV20-1 to TRBJ1-1, with D tentatively TRBD1 (5 bases). The germline V gene encodes CDR1 DFQATT and CDR2 SNEGSKA (reference sequence). V gave up 0 bases and J gave up 4 bases, with 6 bases separating them. This CDR3 region has 12 residues. CDR3: CSAREGVTEAFF. CDR3 coding DNA: TGCAGTGCTAGAGAGGGGGTCACTGAAGCTTTCTTT.

There are many counts of this clonotype. This chain joins TRBV4-1 and TRBJ1-4, with D tentatively TRBD1 (5 bases). This CDR3 spans 15 amino acids. CDR1 is MGHRA, CDR2 YSYEKL, per germline. V dropped 5 bases and J dropped 8 bases, with 18 bases sitting between them. The CDR3 region is CASSGTGAGREKLFF. In nucleotides, the CDR3 is TGCGCCAGCAGCGGAACTGGGGCAGGGCGGGAAAAACTGTTTTTT.

This clonotype was counted a few times. The chain combines TRBV12-3 or TRBV12-4 with TRBJ1-4; TRBD1 might be the D (6 bases). Deletions cut 6 bases from V and 8 bases from J, with 22 bases between. CDR3 length equals 16 residues. The CDR3 DNA reads TGTGCCAGCAGAAAATCCCTACAGGGAAGACTCGAAAAACTGTTTTTT. As protein: CASRKSLQGRLEKLFF.

The rearrangement joins TRBV20-1 to TRBJ1-2, with TRBD1 matching 7 bases. The CDR3 contains 15 residues. Germline V gene data show CDR1 as DFQATT and CDR2 as SNEGSKA (reference sequence). V was pared by 4 bases and J by 7 bases, with 15 bases of the junction left unmatched. The CDR3 coding sequence is TGCAGTGCTATGAGATATGCGAGGGGGCCGGGTGGCTACACCTTC. Its translation: CSAMRYARGPGGYTF.

This chain joins TRBV5-1 and TRBJ1-1; 10 bases are a match to TRBD1. With 3 bases clipped from V and 3 bases from J, the junction kept 2 bases outside the gene matches. The CDR3 contains 14 residues. Germline CDR1 SGHRS, CDR2 YFSETQ. The CDR3 DNA is TGCGCCAGCAGCTCCGGGACAGGGGACACTGAAGCTTTCTTT. It encodes CASSSGTGDTEAFF.

The V and J genes are TRBV3-1 and TRBJ2-7; the D gene is possibly TRBD2 (5 bases). The CDR3 has 14 residues. Germline loops: CDR1 LGHDT, CDR2 YNNKEL (reference sequence). V lost 4 bases and J 6 bases, leaving 16 bases between the germline ends. The CDR3: CASSLGLRGVEQYF. DNA of the CDR3: TGTGCCAGCAGCCTGGGCCTTCGGGGAGTCGAGCAGTACTTC.

The gene calls are TRBV2 and TRBJ2-5, with D maybe TRBD1 (6 bases). Per germline, CDR1 SNHLY and CDR2 FYNNEI. V was trimmed by 4 bases and J by 4 bases, leaving 16 bases between them. The CDR3 sequence is 15 residues long. CDR3 DNA sequence: TGTGCCAGCAGTGGGTCTTTACAGGGCGGAGAGACCCAGTACTTC. Protein product: CASSGSLQGGETQYF.

This clonotype was picked up a small number of times. The chain recombines TRBV12-3 or TRBV12-4 with TRBJ1-2; TRBD1 aligns across 7 bases. This CDR3 has 14 amino acids. V was pared by 4 bases and J by 4 bases, with 6 bases of the junction left unmatched. Written as DNA, the CDR3 is TGTGCCAGCAGTTCCCGACAGGGAGTCTATGGCTACACCTTC. Translation: CASSSRQGVYGYTF.

V is TRBV7-8 and J is TRBJ2-1, with TRBD2 matching over 8 bases. CDR3 length: 17 residues. Germline values: CDR1 SGHVS, CDR2 FQNEAQ. Trimming took 4 bases from V and 0 from J; bases not matched to a gene: 8. CDR3 in DNA: TGTGCCAGCAGCTCCCTTAGCGGGACGCTCTCCTACAATGAGCAGTTCTTC. The encoded protein is CASSSLSGTLSYNEQFF.

This chain connects TRBV29-1 to TRBJ1-1, with D possibly being TRBD1 (5 bases). V gave up 4 bases and J gave up 8 bases, with 14 bases separating them. Germline loops: CDR1 SQVTM, CDR2 ANQGSEA. The CDR3 loop spans 12 amino acids. CDR3 protein: CSVGRVRGEAFF. The CDR3 DNA reads as TGCAGCGTTGGCAGGGTCCGAGGGGAAGCTTTCTTT.

The J gene is TRBJ2-7, the V gene TRBV6-2 or TRBV6-3; TRBD1 or TRBD2 may be the D gene (5 bases each). This CDR3 has 15 residues. Trimming left V 6 bases short and J 0 bases short, with 15 bases between. Germline V gene lookup returns CDR1 MNHEY and CDR2 SVGEGT. CDR3 protein: CASRQAGTASYEQYF. CDR3 DNA: TGTGCCAGCAGGCAAGCCGGGACGGCCTCCTACGAGCAGTACTTC.

This sequence joins TRBV3-1 and TRBJ2-2; 8 nucleotides match TRBD1. The CDR3 loop spans 14 amino acids. Germline CDR1 and CDR2: LGHDT and YNNKEL (reference sequence). Losses at the gene ends were 8 bases for V and 6 bases for J; bases not matched to a gene: 8. The CDR3 loop reads CASSGQGVSGELFF. The CDR3, as DNA: TGTGCCAGCTCCGGACAGGGTGTTTCCGGGGAGCTGTTTTTT.

This clonotype has more than one count but fewer than ten. The V gene is TRBV20-1, the J gene TRBJ2-3; 10 positions match TRBD2. Trimming at V came to 6 bases and at J to 3 bases, leaving 12 bases not matched to a gene. The CDR3 spans 16 residues. Germline V gene sequence: CDR1 DFQATT, CDR2 SNEGSKA (reference sequence). CDR3: CSARVASGSVTDTQYF. The CDR3 region has the DNA TGCAGTGCCCGGGTCGCTAGCGGGAGTGTAACAGATACGCAGTATTTT.

The V and J genes are TRBV28 and TRBJ1-1; 8 bases line up with TRBD1. The CDR3 contains 13 residues. V dropped 6 bases and J dropped 7; count of bases not matched to a gene: 7. The germline gives CDR1 MDHEN, CDR2 SYDVKM. CDR3 coding DNA: TGTGCCAGCAGGGCCGACAGGGGCCTTGAAGCTTTCTTT. It is translated as CASRADRGLEAFF.

The chain recombines TRBV9 with TRBJ2-3; 9 nucleotides agree with TRBD2. The junction had 9 bases not matched to a gene; V was cut back by 4 bases and J by 6 bases. The CDR3 has 15 residues. Germline CDR1 and CDR2: SGDLS and YYNGEE. The CDR3 spells CASSSTGTSFDTQYF. In DNA, the CDR3 is TGTGCCAGCAGCTCGACCGGGACTAGCTTCGATACGCAGTATTTT.

This clonotype turned up a few times. This chain uses TRBV18 with TRBJ2-7, with D possibly matching TRBD1 (6 bases). There are 13 residues in the CDR3. Germline lookup yields CDR1 KGHSH and CDR2 LQKENI. The V end was cut by 5 bases, the J end by 6 bases, with 14 bases between. Here the CDR3 reads CASSTGLVGEQYF. As DNA, the CDR3 is TGTGCCAGCTCAACAGGGTTGGTAGGCGAGCAGTACTTC.

This clonotype occurred many times. This chain uses TRBV14 with TRBJ2-7; the D gene is possibly TRBD2 (5 bases). V was pared by 0 bases and J by 6 bases, with 12 bases between. Germline V gives CDR1 SGHDN, CDR2 FVKESK. This CDR3 contains 14 residues. The CDR3 nucleotides read TGTGCCAGCAGCCAAGATACCCGGGGATCCGAGCAGTACTTC. This gives the protein CASSQDTRGSEQYF.

The rearrangement links TRBV5-5 to TRBJ2-7; perhaps TRBD1 as D (6 bases). The germline V and J ends were trimmed by 8 bases and 3 bases, with 18 bases remaining between them. The CDR3 is 14 amino acids. In germline, CDR1 is SGHKS, CDR2 YYEKEE (reference sequence). This CDR3 reads CASHRATGYYEQYF. The CDR3 coding sequence is TGTGCCAGTCACAGGGCCACGGGCTACTACGAGCAGTACTTC.

The gene calls are TRBV9 and TRBJ2-1; the D is unclear. The germline V and J ends were trimmed by 3 bases and 4 bases, with 5 bases remaining between them. The CDR3 covers 12 residues. Germline lookup yields CDR1 SGDLS and CDR2 YYNGEE. The chain's CDR3 is CASSALYNEQFF. Here the CDR3 DNA reads TGTGCCAGCAGCGCCCTATACAATGAGCAGTTCTTC.

Notes on this clonotype: An end of the junction differs from the germline gene, which may be a read error. CDR3 sequence: CSVVIGQGEDF. DNA for the CDR3: TGCAGCGTTGTTATTGGGCAGGGAGAAGACTTC. The rearrangement joins TRBV29-1 to TRBJ2-7, with D possibly called TRBD1 or TRBD2 (5 bases each). Germline V gives CDR1 SQVTM, CDR2 ANQGSEA. The CDR3 runs 11 residues.

V and J are TRBV11-2 and TRBJ2-1; weak D call: TRBD2 (6 bases). Germline lookup yields CDR1 SGHAT and CDR2 FQNNGV. V was clipped by 7 bases and J by 3 bases, with 19 bases between them. CDR3 length: 16 amino acids. The CDR3 DNA reads as TGTGCCAGCAACCCCCGGGGGACGAGGTTCTACAATGAGCAGTTCTTC. Translation gives CASNPRGTRFYNEQFF.